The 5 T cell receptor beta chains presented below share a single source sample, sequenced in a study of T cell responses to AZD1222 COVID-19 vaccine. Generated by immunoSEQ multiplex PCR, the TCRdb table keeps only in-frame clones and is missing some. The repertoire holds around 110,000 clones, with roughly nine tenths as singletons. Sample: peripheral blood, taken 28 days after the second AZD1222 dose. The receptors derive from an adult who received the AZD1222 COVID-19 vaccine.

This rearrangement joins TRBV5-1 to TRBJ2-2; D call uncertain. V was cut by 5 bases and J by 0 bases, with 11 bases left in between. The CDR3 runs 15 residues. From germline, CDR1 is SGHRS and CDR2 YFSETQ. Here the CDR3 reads CASRARAANTGELFF. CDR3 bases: TGCGCCAGCAGGGCGAGAGCCGCGAACACCGGGGAGCTGTTTTTT.

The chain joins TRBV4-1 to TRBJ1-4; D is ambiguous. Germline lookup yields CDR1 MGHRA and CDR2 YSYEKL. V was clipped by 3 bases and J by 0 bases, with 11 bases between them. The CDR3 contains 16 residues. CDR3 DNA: TGCGCCAGCAGCCATCCGGGTCGCACAACTAATGAAAAACTGTTTTTT. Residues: CASSHPGRTTNEKLFF.

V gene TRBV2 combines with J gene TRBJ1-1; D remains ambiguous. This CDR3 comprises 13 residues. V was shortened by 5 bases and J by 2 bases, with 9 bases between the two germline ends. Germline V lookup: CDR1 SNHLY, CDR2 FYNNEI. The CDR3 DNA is TGTGCCAGCAGTAGGACGGACAACACTGAAGCTTTCTTT. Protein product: CASSRTDNTEAFF. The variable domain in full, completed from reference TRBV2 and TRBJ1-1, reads EPEVTQTPSHQVTQMGQEVILRCVPISNHLYFYWYRQILGQKVEFLVSFYNNEISEKSEIFDDQFSVERPDGSNFTLKIRSTKLEDSAMYFCASSRTDNTEAFFGQGTRLTVV.

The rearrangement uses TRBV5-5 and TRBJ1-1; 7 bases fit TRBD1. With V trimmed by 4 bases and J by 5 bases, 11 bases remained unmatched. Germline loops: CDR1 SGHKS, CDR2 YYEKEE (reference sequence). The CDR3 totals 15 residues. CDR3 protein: CASSRGQSFGTEAFF. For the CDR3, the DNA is TGTGCCAGCAGCCGGGGACAGTCTTTTGGGACTGAAGCTTTCTTT.

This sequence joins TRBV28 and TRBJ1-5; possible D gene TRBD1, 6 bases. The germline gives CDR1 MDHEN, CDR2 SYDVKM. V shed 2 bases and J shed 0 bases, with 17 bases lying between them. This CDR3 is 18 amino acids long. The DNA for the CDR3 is TGTGCCAGCAGTTTACCGGGGGCGCGGGCCGATAGCAATCAGCCCCAGCATTTT. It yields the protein CASSLPGARADSNQPQHF.